Shown below are 19 T cell receptor beta chains from a single sample sequenced in a study of regulatory T cells in long-lasting Graves disease (dated by TCRdb to the early 2020s). The sample's time point label is to be understood as: persistent/refractory GD, antithyroid drugs over 5 years with positive TRAb. For both TCR sequencing and RNA sequencing, RNA was extracted from PBMCs in TRIzol. The library was built by means of multiplex PCR. Sequencing used an Illumina HiSeq 4000. To build TCR beta libraries, CDR3 regions were amplified by Arm-PCR using iRepertoire HTBI primers. TCRdb reanalyzed the raw reads on its own, using fastp at Q25 for trimming and MiXCR for clone calling, and kept in-frame beta chains. Every entry covers one CDR3 protein and lists the most common genes and DNA from its rows. The sample table records around 400,000 distinct CDR3 sequences; roughly 24% of these occur just once. Around 30% of the sample is held by the ten biggest clonotypes.

Sequenced here: peripheral blood mononuclear cells (PBMCs), sampled when the disease was refractory, from a patient treated with antithyroid drugs. Receptor source: a middle-aged woman with Graves disease. Donor details come from another sample of the same person, matched by shared clones.

This clonotype was recorded many times. The J gene is TRBJ2-5, the V gene TRBV11-2, with D possibly matching TRBD2 (5 bases). V lost 5 bases and J lost 2, with 24 bases in between. The CDR3 has 18 amino acids. Looked up from germline, CDR1 is SGHAT and CDR2 is FQNNGV. The CDR3 spells CASSPLRRSRRRQETQYF. The CDR3 nucleotides are TGTGCCAGCAGCCCGCTACGTCGATCGCGTCGGAGGCAAGAGACCCAGTACTTC.

This clonotype was seen more than once but under ten times. The V gene is TRBV20-1, the J gene TRBJ2-7, with D perhaps matching TRBD1 (6 bases). Germline-derived CDR1 and CDR2 are DFQATT and SNEGSKA (reference sequence). The CDR3 is made up of 14 amino acids. The V gene lost 1 base and the J gene lost 0 bases, with 10 bases spanning the gap. The CDR3 bases are TGCAGTGCTAGAGGCCGGGACAACTCCTACGAGCAGTACTTC. Amino acids: CSARGRDNSYEQYF.

This clonotype was seen at least ten times. The rearrangement uses TRBV7-8 and TRBJ2-7; D gene uncertain. Deletions cut 3 bases from V and 1 base from J, with 10 bases between. This CDR3 contains 14 residues. Germline CDR1 reads SGHVS; CDR2 reads FQNEAQ. CDR3 nucleotides: TGTGCCAGCAGCTTGGGTCACGGTTCCTACGAGCAGTACTTC. Translating gives CASSLGHGSYEQYF.

This clonotype was picked up a small number of times. The chain uses TRBV28 and TRBJ2-3, with TRBD2 matching 10 bases. V gave up 5 bases and J gave up 1 base; unmatched junction bases: 3. In germline, CDR1 is MDHEN, CDR2 SYDVKM. This CDR3 spans 15 amino acids. The CDR3 DNA follows: TGTGCCAGCAGTCTGAGCGGGAGGGGCACAGATACGCAGTATTTT. Its translation: CASSLSGRGTDTQYF.

The chain is built from TRBV7-2 and TRBJ2-4; D unresolved. The germline V and J ends were trimmed by 5 bases and 0 bases, with 23 bases remaining between them. The germline gives CDR1 SGHTA, CDR2 FQGNSA. The length of the CDR3 is 19 residues. As DNA, the CDR3 is TGTGCCAGCAGCCCCCGCCGTATAATTTCCCCCTTAGCCAAAAACATTCAGTACTTC. Translating it yields CASSPRRIISPLAKNIQYF. Full variable domain (remainder filled in from reference TRBV7-2 and TRBJ2-4): GAGVSQSPSNKVTEKGKDVELRCDPISGHTALYWYRQSLGQGLEFLIYFQGNSAPDKSGLPSDRFSAERTGGSVSTLTIQRTQQEDSAVYLCASSPRRIISPLAKNIQYFGAGTRLSVL.

This clonotype was observed at least ten times. Written as DNA, the CDR3 is TGTGCCAGCAGCAGAGGCTTCCCGTCCTACGAGCAGTACTTC. This sequence encodes CASSRGFPSYEQYF. V is TRBV6-1 and J is TRBJ2-7; the D is unclear. Trimming pared 6 bases from V and 1 base from J, leaving 13 bases between. Germline V gives CDR1 MNHNS, CDR2 SASEGT. CDR3 length: 14 residues.

This clonotype appeared many times. The J gene is TRBJ1-5, the V gene TRBV6-1; D uncertain. The CDR3 sequence is 13 residues long. The germline CDR1 and CDR2 sequences are MNHNS and SASEGT. Deletions cut 1 base from V and 3 bases from J, with 4 bases between. CDR3 sequence reads: CASSEVPNQPQHF. As DNA, the CDR3 is TGTGCCAGCAGTGAAGTTCCCAATCAGCCCCAGCATTTT.

The V call is TRBV19, the J call TRBJ1-2, with D unresolved. Germline V lookup: CDR1 LNHDA, CDR2 SQIVND (reference sequence). The CDR3 runs to 15 residues. V was shortened by 6 bases and J by 3 bases, with 17 bases between the two germline ends. The CDR3 DNA follows: TGTGCCAGTAGCCGTCGGACTCCCCTTCACTATGGCTACACCTTC. Protein: CASSRRTPLHYGYTF.

The table lists this clonotype with many counts. CDR3 residues: CASSTILGQLSGANVLTF. The CDR3 DNA reads TGTGCCAGCAGCACGATACTCGGACAGCTCTCTGGGGCCAACGTCCTGACTTTC. The chain links TRBV28 to TRBJ2-6, with D perhaps TRBD1 (6 bases). Looked up from germline, CDR1 is MDHEN and CDR2 is SYDVKM. Trimming stripped 6 bases from V and 0 bases from J, with 18 bases between. The CDR3 runs to 18 residues.

The sample holds a few counts of this clonotype. The chain combines TRBV5-5 with TRBJ2-7; D unclear. The V end was cut by 3 bases, the J end by 7 bases, with 14 bases between. The CDR3 has 13 residues. Germline V gives CDR1 SGHKS, CDR2 YYEKEE (reference sequence). CDR3 nucleotides: TGTGCCAGCAGCTCGTGGGTTTTGGGAGAGCAGTACTTC. Translation gives CASSSWVLGEQYF.

This clonotype showed up just a few times. The chain links TRBV20-1 to TRBJ2-1; D not resolved. Per the germline V gene, CDR1 is DFQATT and CDR2 is SNEGSKA (reference sequence). The CDR3 covers 16 residues. V gave up 5 bases and J gave up 8 bases, with 25 bases separating them. The CDR3 here is CSACVRAYTMADEQFF. The CDR3 DNA reads TGCAGTGCTTGTGTAAGAGCCTACACTATGGCGGATGAGCAGTTCTTC.

This clonotype occurred a few times. This may arise from a read error, as a much more abundant clone is one base away. The V call is TRBV2, the J call TRBJ1-2; D uncertain. This CDR3 spans 12 amino acids. Germline V gene lookup returns CDR1 SNHLY and CDR2 FYNNEI. CDR3 DNA sequence: TGTGCCAGCCCCCCGCAGGCCTATGGCTACATCTTC. It codes for CASPPQAYGYIF.

This clonotype was counted ten times or more. The V and J genes are TRBV5-5 and TRBJ2-5, with TRBD2 matching over 7 bases. The CDR3 consists of 14 residues. CDR1 and CDR2 (germline): SGHKS, YYEKEE (reference sequence). V shed 2 bases, J shed 7 bases, and the junction held 8 bases outside the gene matches. CDR3: CASSFPGTTVTQYF. The CDR3 DNA follows: TGTGCCAGCAGCTTCCCTGGGACTACGGTGACCCAGTACTTC.

This clonotype has at least ten counts. This chain connects TRBV20-1 to TRBJ1-2; D is unclear. The CDR3 length is 12 residues. Per the germline V gene, CDR1 is DFQATT and CDR2 is SNEGSKA (reference sequence). Trimming left V 3 bases short and J 4 bases short, with 9 bases between. The CDR3 spells CSARGHLYGYTF. CDR3 bases: TGCAGTGCTAGGGGCCATCTCTATGGCTACACCTTC.

This clonotype has a handful of counts. The V call is TRBV9, the J call TRBJ2-7, with D perhaps matching TRBD1 (6 bases). The V and J ends lost 1 base and 1 base respectively, with 9 bases between them. The CDR3 covers 14 residues. CDR1 SGDLS and CDR2 YYNGEE come from the germline V gene. CDR3 amino acids: CASSVQGYSYEQYF. CDR3 coding DNA: TGTGCCAGCAGCGTACAGGGGTATTCCTACGAGCAGTACTTC.

J is TRBJ2-5 and V is TRBV2, with TRBD2 matching 7 bases. In germline, CDR1 is SNHLY, CDR2 FYNNEI. Trimming removed 10 bases from V and 5 bases from J; junction bases left unmatched: 16. The length of the CDR3 is 15 residues. CDR3 amino acids: CATRREASGGETQYF. The CDR3 DNA follows: TGTGCCACCCGAAGGGAGGCTAGCGGCGGGGAGACCCAGTACTTC. The whole variable domain, remainder taken from reference TRBV2 and TRBJ2-5, is EPEVTQTPSHQVTQMGQEVILRCVPISNHLYFYWYRQILGQKVEFLVSFYNNEISEKSEIFDDQFSVERPDGSNFTLKIRSTKLEDSAMYFCATRREASGGETQYFGPGTRLLVL.

A few counts support this clonotype. The chain is built from TRBV19 and TRBJ2-7; TRBD1 matches at 9 bases. This CDR3 has 14 residues. Germline CDR1 reads LNHDA; CDR2 reads SQIVND (reference sequence). V lost 6 bases, J lost 4 bases, and 7 bases stayed unmatched. The CDR3 bases are TGTGCCAGTAGCCGGGACAGGGACCTTTACGAGCAGTACTTC. This codes for CASSRDRDLYEQYF.

The V call is TRBV6-1, the J call TRBJ1-6, with 9 bases aligning to TRBD1. The CDR3 has 15 amino acids. V shed 11 bases and J 7 bases; nucleotides not matched to a gene: 12. The V gene's germline CDR1 is MNHNS and CDR2 SASEGT. The CDR3 spells CASSRETGGNSPLHF. The CDR3 DNA reads as TGTGCCTCCTCTCGCGAGACAGGGGGGAATTCACCCCTCCACTTT.

The chain couples TRBV6-1 to TRBJ1-6; D possibly corresponds to TRBD1 (5 bases). This CDR3 is built from 14 residues. Trimming took 6 bases from V and 8 from J, leaving 14 bases between them. The germline CDR1 and CDR2 sequences are MNHNS and SASEGT. CDR3 sequence (DNA): TGTGCCAGCAGGAAACAGGAGGCTCATTCACCCCTCCACTTT. This gives the protein CASRKQEAHSPLHF.